This T cell receptor beta chain stems from a study of PD-1 blockade in mismatch repair-deficient tumors. Profiling relied on immunoSEQ multiplex PCR, and the TCRdb table lists in-frame clones only, not all of them. The sample consists of some 97,000 clones, over 75% of them appearing once. The CDR3 is made up of 14 amino acids. Trimming removed 2 bases from V and 7 bases from J, with 14 bases in between. Looked up from germline, CDR1 is SGHVS and CDR2 is FNYEAQ. PCR or immunohistochemistry showed mismatch repair deficiency in every enrolled patient. The clonotype originates from an adult with mismatch repair-deficient cancer. The specimen was peripheral blood, collected roughly 35 weeks after starting pembrolizumab. The rearrangement joins TRBV7-6 to TRBJ1-1; no reliable D call. CDR3 loop: CASSLRRDLGEAFF. CDR3 coding DNA: TGTGCCAGCAGCTTACGAAGGGATTTAGGTGAAGCTTTCTTT.